Below are 17 T cell receptor beta chains sequenced from a single sample in a study of blood T cell repertoires in COVID-19 (TCRdb year 2020). Library prep was done by the immunoSEQ multiplex PCR assay. The immuneACCESS repertoire file appears here via TCRdb, limited to in-frame rearrangements. These files lack a portion of the clones; in checked studies, under half of the deficit traces to unresolved V genes, and the cause of the others is not known. This sample is represented by some 30,000 clones; roughly 87% of them were singletons. About 48% of the sample is held by the ten biggest clonotypes. The sequenced sample consisted of peripheral blood. All receptors derive from a human donor with acute or convalescent COVID-19. The donor label of this sample is uncertain.

The J gene is TRBJ2-7, the V gene TRBV29-1; no clear D gene. CDR3 length: 12 amino acids. Germline V gene data show CDR1 as SQVTM and CDR2 as ANQGSEA. Trimming stripped 5 bases from V and 3 bases from J, with 11 bases between. CDR3: CSVIETDYEQYF. In DNA, the CDR3 is TGCAGCGTTATCGAGACTGACTACGAGCAGTACTTC.

This chain joins TRBV7-2 and TRBJ2-3, with TRBD2 matching over 8 bases. Germline assignment: CDR1 SGHTA and CDR2 FQGNSA. Unmatched junction bases numbered 16, after V lost 5 bases and J lost 0 bases. The CDR3 spans 19 residues. The CDR3 protein is CASSPLGQAGAYSTDTQYF. CDR3 DNA sequence: TGTGCCAGCAGCCCCCTAGGACAAGCGGGGGCCTATAGCACAGATACGCAGTATTTT.

The genes are TRBV11-3 and TRBJ2-1; D unclear. CDR1 SGHNT and CDR2 YENEEA come from the germline V gene. The V and J ends lost 6 bases and 0 bases respectively, with 6 bases between them. This CDR3 spans 13 amino acids. CDR3 in amino acids: CASSFSSYNEQFF. CDR3 bases: TGTGCCAGCAGTTTCAGCTCCTACAATGAGCAGTTCTTC.

This chain joins TRBV5-1 and TRBJ1-1, with D tentatively TRBD1 (6 bases). Germline values: CDR1 SGHRS, CDR2 YFSETQ. V lost 2 bases, J lost 5 bases, and 10 bases lay in between. The CDR3 sequence is 13 residues long. CDR3 region: CASSLQGGTEAFF. CDR3 DNA sequence: TGCGCCAGCAGCTTACAGGGTGGAACTGAAGCTTTCTTT.

J is TRBJ2-7 and V is TRBV30; tentative D call: TRBD1 (5 bases). The germline V gene encodes CDR1 GTSNPN and CDR2 SVGIG (reference sequence). V was pared by 7 bases and J by 5 bases, with 15 bases between. This CDR3 is 12 amino acids long. CDR3 region: CASHQGGDEQYF. CDR3 sequence (DNA): TGTGCCTCTCACCAGGGTGGCGACGAGCAGTACTTC.

This rearrangement joins TRBV7-2 to TRBJ1-3, with D perhaps TRBD1 (5 bases). Germline V gene data show CDR1 as SGHTA and CDR2 as FQGNSA. This CDR3 has 14 amino acids. The ends were cut back, 3 bases at V and 4 bases at J, with 10 bases in the middle. The CDR3 spells CASSLSGSGNTIYF. Here the CDR3 DNA reads TGTGCCAGCAGCTTGTCAGGGTCAGGAAACACCATATATTTT.

V and J are TRBV11-3 and TRBJ2-7; 10 bases align to TRBD2. The V and J ends lost 5 bases and 4 bases, in that order; junction bases with no gene match: 8. Germline CDR1 and CDR2: SGHNT and YENEEA. The CDR3 covers 15 residues. CDR3 amino acids: CASSRGLAGAYEQYF. The CDR3 DNA sequence: TGTGCCAGCAGCAGGGGGCTAGCGGGAGCTTACGAGCAGTACTTC.

The chain is built from TRBV5-1 and TRBJ2-1; maybe TRBD1 (6 bases). Trimming took off 1 base at V and 7 bases at J, with 15 bases between the two ends. CDR1 is SGHRS and CDR2 is YFSETQ in the germline V gene. The CDR3 sequence is 15 residues long. The CDR3 bases are TGCGCCAGCAGCTTGCTCTTACAGGGTGTAAATGAGCAGTTCTTC. It encodes CASSLLLQGVNEQFF.

The chain is built from TRBV25-1 and TRBJ1-6, with TRBD1 identical over 7 bases. Germline V gene data show CDR1 as MGHDK and CDR2 as SYGVNS. This CDR3 region has 15 residues. Trimming removed 2 bases from V and 7 bases from J; junction bases left unmatched: 5. CDR3 sequence: CASSERDSGNSPLHF. The CDR3 region has the DNA TGTGCCAGCAGTGAAAGGGACAGCGGGAATTCACCCCTCCACTTT.

The chain recombines TRBV6-4 with TRBJ2-3; TRBD2 matches at 13 bases. CDR1 is MRHNA and CDR2 is SNTAGT in the germline V gene. The CDR3 runs 16 residues. Trimming cost V 6 bases and J 3 bases; bases outside gene matches: 6. CDR3 in DNA: TGTGCCAGCAGCCGACTAGCGGGAGGCGGAACAGATACGCAGTATTTT. It translates to CASSRLAGGGTDTQYF.

CDR3 amino acids: CASSPDLGDWEQYV. The CDR3 bases are TGTGCCAGCAGCCCAGATCTGGGAGATTGGGAGCAGTACGTC. The J gene is TRBJ2-7, the V gene TRBV7-8, with D perhaps TRBD2 (5 bases). The V end lost 5 bases, the J end lost 7 bases, and 18 bases lay between the germline ends. Per the germline V gene, CDR1 is SGHVS and CDR2 is FQNEAQ. This CDR3 has 14 residues.

The V call is TRBV4-1, the J call TRBJ2-2; 7 nucleotides line up with TRBD1. The CDR3 sequence is 16 residues long. V gave up 2 bases and J gave up 0 bases; unmatched junction bases: 3. Germline CDR1 and CDR2: MGHRA and YSYEKL. CDR3 residues: CASSQTGTANTGELFF. The CDR3 coding sequence is TGCGCCAGCAGCCAAACCGGGACAGCGAACACCGGGGAGCTGTTTTTT.

This rearrangement joins TRBV3-1 (or the pseudogene TRBV3-2) to TRBJ2-1; 7 bases align to TRBD2. The CDR3 sequence is 15 residues long. Germline trimming cut 0 bases from V and 2 bases from J; bases unmatched to any gene: 1. Germline V CDR1 and CDR2: LGHDT, YNNKEL (reference sequence). The CDR3 region has the DNA TGTGCCAGCAGCCAAGATGGGACTACCTACAATGAGCAGTTCTTC. Encoded protein: CASSQDGTTYNEQFF.

For the CDR3, the DNA is TGTGCCACCGGTGACAGGGGGAAGCAGTACGTC. Translated: CATGDRGKQYV. The chain is built from TRBV28 and TRBJ2-7, with TRBD1 matching 9 bases. This CDR3 is built from 11 residues. V was clipped by 10 bases and J by 8 bases; unmatched bases: 6. Germline lookup yields CDR1 MDHEN and CDR2 SYDVKM.

With regard to this clone: One end of the junction varies from germline; a read error may be responsible. The chain combines TRBV30 with TRBJ2-1; D is perhaps TRBD2 (5 bases). Germline V lookup: CDR1 GTSNPN, CDR2 SVGIG (reference sequence). The CDR3 consists of 11 residues. CDR3 DNA: TGCGCAGAGGGATCCTACAATGAGCAGTTCTTC. Its translation: CAEGSYNEQFF. The full variable domain, with the rest looked up from reference TRBV30 and TRBJ2-1, is SQTIHQWPATLVQPVGSPLSLECTVEGTSNPNLYWYRQAAGRGLQLLFYSVGIGQISSEVPQNLSASRPQDRQFILSSKKLLLSDSGFYLCAEGSYNEQFFGPGTRLTVL.

The chain couples TRBV6-5 to TRBJ1-4; possible D gene TRBD1, 6 bases. V was cut by 8 bases and J by 8 bases, with 15 bases left in between. Germline V gives CDR1 MNHEY, CDR2 SVGAGI. The CDR3 length is 13 residues. The CDR3 coding sequence is TGTGCCAGCCGACAGGTCCTGAGGGAAAAACTGTTTTTT. As protein: CASRQVLREKLFF.

This chain connects TRBV12-3 or TRBV12-4 to TRBJ2-1, with TRBD2 identical over 11 bases. CDR3 length: 12 amino acids. V lost 4 bases and J lost 15; bases outside the gene matches: 5. The CDR3 DNA reads TGTGCCAGCAGTTCTCGGACTAGCGGGCTGTTCTTC. Translating gives CASSSRTSGLFF.